This T cell receptor beta chain derives from a study of a mutant IDH1 vaccine in newly diagnosed glioma. Notes on the study in general: The vaccine induced immune responses, and these occurred in about 93% of patients.

Clones were read by immunoSEQ multiplex PCR, and TCRdb kept only the in-frame ones, dropping some. Among around 29,000 clones listed, approximately 84% were seen once. Documented time point: week 23, last vaccination. A 20-mer mutant IDH1 peptide at 300 ug was injected subcutaneously with topical imiquimod. Every donor had a new WHO grade 3 or 4 astrocytoma that was IDH1-mutant, with loss of nuclear ATRX. Germline CDR1 is SGHDT and CDR2 is YYEEEE. The CDR3 totals 15 residues. Germline trimming cut 0 bases from V and 5 bases from J; bases unmatched to any gene: 6. Worth noting for this clone: No antigen is known for it.

This clonotype was obtained from a woman between 18 and 30 years old with glioma. The source was PBMCs, collected from a glioma patient whose treatment included an IDH1 peptide vaccine. The chain carries TRBV5-6 and TRBJ1-2, with 8 positions matching TRBD1. The CDR3 sequence is CASSLVSGGRYGYTF. CDR3 bases: TGTGCCAGCAGCTTGGTATCAGGGGGCCGGTATGGCTACACCTTC. The variable domain in full, completed from reference TRBV5-6 and TRBJ1-2, reads DAGVTQSPTHLIKTRGQQVTLRCSPKSGHDTVSWYQQALGQGPQFIFQYYEEEERQRGNFPDRFSGHQFPNYSSELNVNALLLGDSALYLCASSLVSGGRYGYTFGSGTRLTVV.